The subject of this entry is one T cell receptor (beta chain). The antigen is not known. The germline V and J ends were trimmed by 5 bases and 1 base, with 11 bases remaining between them. CDR1 is SNHLY, CDR2 FYNNEI, per germline. The CDR3 runs 15 residues. This record belongs to a study of T cells after yellow fever vaccination. Study summary: The SMART-Seq v4 Ultra Low Input method served to prepare the low-cell-number fractions.

Whole-study results and caveats: Abundant bulk-population clonotypes could contaminate the FACS-sorted repertoires. Clones from primary vaccination mostly reappeared after the booster (about 97% CD4, around 90% CD8).

They built TCR cDNA with 5'RACE template switching, a step that put in a universal primer site and UMIs. MiXCR, run by TCRdb on the 5' RACE reads, gives a single entry per CDR3 protein. The sample has 300,000 to 400,000 distinct CDR3 sequences; roughly 8.7% are singletons. This chain links TRBV2 with TRBJ2-2; TRBD1 is a possible D gene (5 bases). The sequenced sample was PBMCs, obtained on the day of the first yellow fever vaccination. The receptor was isolated from a man aged 18 to 29 who received the YFV17D yellow fever vaccine. The CDR3 region has the DNA TGTGCCAGCAGTTTTAATAGGGGGAACACCGGGGAGCTGTTTTTT. Residues: CASSFNRGNTGELFF. The entire variable domain, with the rest obtained from reference TRBV2 and TRBJ2-2, is as follows: EPEVTQTPSHQVTQMGQEVILRCVPISNHLYFYWYRQILGQKVEFLVSFYNNEISEKSEIFDDQFSVERPDGSNFTLKIRSTKLEDSAMYFCASSFNRGNTGELFFGEGSRLTVL.